This entry lists 13 T cell receptor beta chains sequenced from one sample in a study of identical twins. Using its own MiXCR run on the 5' RACE reads, TCRdb lists one record per CDR3 protein. Of 1.5 million to 2 million distinct CDR3 sequences in the sample, less than 35% are singletons; the top ten hold 0.25% to 0.3%. The sample consisted of cord blood. Receptor source: a newborn girl in good health.

This clonotype was detected many times. The chain has TRBV7-2 and TRBJ2-1, with D unclear. Per germline, CDR1 SGHTA and CDR2 FQGNSA. The CDR3 sequence is 12 residues long. V gave up 1 base and J gave up 4 bases, with 2 bases separating them. In nucleotides, the CDR3 is TGTGCCAGCAGCTTAGTGTACAATGAGCAGTTCTTC. It translates to CASSLVYNEQFF.

This chain links TRBV7-8 with TRBJ2-3; possible D gene TRBD1, 6 bases. The CDR3 sequence is 14 residues long. CDR1 is SGHVS and CDR2 is FQNEAQ in the germline V gene. The V end was cut by 6 bases, the J end by 0 bases, with 10 bases between. The CDR3 reads CASSTGKSTDTQYF. CDR3 nucleotides: TGTGCCAGCAGTACAGGGAAAAGCACAGATACGCAGTATTTT.

The J gene is TRBJ1-5, the V gene TRBV6-5, with TRBD1 identical over 8 bases. The CDR3 contains 18 residues. V lost 0 bases to trimming and J lost 2 bases; unmatched junction nucleotides: 9. In germline, CDR1 is MNHEY, CDR2 SVGAGI. CDR3: CASSYSRTGLSGNQPQHF. The CDR3 region has the DNA TGTGCCAGCAGTTACTCTCGGACAGGGTTAAGTGGCAATCAGCCCCAGCATTTT.

Only one count was recorded for this clonotype. A junction boundary mismatches the germline segment, possibly from a read error. The chain has TRBV5-1 and TRBJ1-2; D call uncertain. Germline V gives CDR1 SGHRS, CDR2 YFSETQ. This CDR3 contains 12 residues. CDR3 sequence reads: CASSLDNYGHTF. The CDR3 DNA sequence: TGCGCCAGCAGCTTGGATAACTATGGCCACACCTTC.

A few counts support this clonotype. The CDR3 DNA reads TGCAGTGCTAGGGACTCCCTAGAGACCCAGTACTTC. Translation gives CSARDSLETQYF. V and J are TRBV20-1 and TRBJ2-5; a weak D match, TRBD2 (5 bases). Per germline, CDR1 DFQATT and CDR2 SNEGSKA (reference sequence). The CDR3 is made up of 12 amino acids. V lost 3 bases, J lost 4 bases, and 9 bases lay in between.

The chain joins TRBV4-2 to TRBJ2-7; 14 bases agree with TRBD2. V gave up 0 bases and J gave up 5 bases; unmatched junction bases: 3. The CDR3 is 16 amino acids. Germline V lookup: CDR1 LGHNA, CDR2 YNFKEQ. The CDR3 DNA follows: TGTGCCAGCAGCCAAGAGACTAGCGGGAGGGGAAACGAGCAGTACTTC. It codes for CASSQETSGRGNEQYF.

V gene TRBV24-1 combines with J gene TRBJ2-5; 8 bases are shared with TRBD1. V dropped 4 bases and J dropped 2; count of bases not matched to a gene: 8. The germline V gene encodes CDR1 KGHDR and CDR2 SFDVKD. This CDR3 is 16 amino acids long. The CDR3 region is CATSDPGQAKQETQYF. The CDR3 DNA sequence: TGTGCCACCAGTGACCCGGGACAGGCGAAACAAGAGACCCAGTACTTC.

This clonotype has only a few counts. The chain carries TRBV21-1 and TRBJ2-7. TRBV21-1 is a known pseudogene. This CDR3 spans 13 amino acids. Here the CDR3 reads CASMAGGPHEQYF. DNA of the CDR3: TGTGCCAGCATGGCGGGAGGGCCTCACGAGCAGTACTTC.

This clonotype turned up a few times. The chain uses TRBV24-1 and TRBJ2-5; D is undetermined. This CDR3 region has 14 residues. CDR1 and CDR2 from the germline V gene are KGHDR and SFDVKD. V shed 0 bases and J shed 2 bases, with 6 bases lying between them. The CDR3 here is CATSDLPWQETQYF. The CDR3 DNA sequence: TGTGCCACCAGTGATTTGCCCTGGCAAGAGACCCAGTACTTC.

The chain has TRBV10-1 and TRBJ2-7, with 11 bases aligning to TRBD1. The CDR3 sequence is 14 residues long. Germline loops: CDR1 WNHNN, CDR2 SYGVQD (reference sequence). Unmatched junction bases numbered 12, after V lost 10 bases and J lost 7 bases. The CDR3 protein is CATSRDRGIKEQYF. The DNA for the CDR3 is TGCGCCACGTCCCGGGACAGGGGGATTAAGGAGCAGTACTTC.

This chain connects TRBV20-1 to TRBJ1-2, with no clear D. Trimming shortened V by 3 bases and J by 7 bases, and 6 bases separated the two germline ends. The CDR3 covers 10 residues. Germline V gene data show CDR1 as DFQATT and CDR2 as SNEGSKA (reference sequence). CDR3 DNA sequence: TGCAGTGCTAGTAAGGGTGGCTACACCTTC. Protein sequence: CSASKGGYTF.

In its sample, this clonotype was seen many times. The chain employs TRBV3-1 and TRBJ2-3; 14 nucleotides agree with TRBD2. The CDR3 has 15 residues. V gave up 4 bases and J gave up 5 bases; unmatched junction bases: 2. In germline, CDR1 is LGHDT, CDR2 YNNKEL (reference sequence). The CDR3 here is CASSPGTSGRDTQYF. CDR3 DNA sequence: TGTGCCAGCAGCCCCGGGACTAGCGGGAGAGATACGCAGTATTTT.

This clonotype showed up just a few times. The genes are TRBV5-1 and TRBJ2-1; D remains unclear. Between the trimmed V and J ends, which lost 1 base and 6 bases, there was a span of 8 bases. Looked up from germline, CDR1 is SGHRS and CDR2 is YFSETQ. The length of the CDR3 is 13 residues. Here the CDR3 reads CASSLSPTNEQFF. The CDR3 DNA reads as TGCGCCAGCAGCTTGTCTCCCACCAATGAGCAGTTCTTC.